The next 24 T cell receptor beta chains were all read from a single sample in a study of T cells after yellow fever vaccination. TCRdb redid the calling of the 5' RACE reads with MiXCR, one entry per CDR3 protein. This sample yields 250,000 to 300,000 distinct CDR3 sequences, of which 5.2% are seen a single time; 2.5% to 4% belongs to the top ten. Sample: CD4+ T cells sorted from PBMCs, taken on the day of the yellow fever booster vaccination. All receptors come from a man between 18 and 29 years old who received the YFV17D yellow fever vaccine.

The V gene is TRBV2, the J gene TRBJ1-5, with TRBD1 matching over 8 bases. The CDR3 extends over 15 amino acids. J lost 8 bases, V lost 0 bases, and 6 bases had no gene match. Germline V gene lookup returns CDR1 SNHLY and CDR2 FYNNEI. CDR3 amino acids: CASSEATGVREPQHF. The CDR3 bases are TGTGCCAGCAGTGAAGCGACAGGGGTGAGGGAGCCCCAGCATTTT.

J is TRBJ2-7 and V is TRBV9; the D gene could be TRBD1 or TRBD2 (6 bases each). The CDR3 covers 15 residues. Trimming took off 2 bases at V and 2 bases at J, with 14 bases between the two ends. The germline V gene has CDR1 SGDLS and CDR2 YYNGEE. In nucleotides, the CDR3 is TGTGCCAGCAGCGTCGGGGGCGCAATTCCCTACGAGCAGTACTTC. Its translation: CASSVGGAIPYEQYF.

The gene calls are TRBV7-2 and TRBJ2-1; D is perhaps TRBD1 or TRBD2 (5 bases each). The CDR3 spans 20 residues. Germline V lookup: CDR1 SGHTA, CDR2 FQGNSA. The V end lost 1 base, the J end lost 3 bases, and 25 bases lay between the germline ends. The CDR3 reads CASSLVVWDARGLNYNEQFF. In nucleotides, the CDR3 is TGTGCCAGCAGCTTAGTTGTATGGGACGCGAGAGGGTTGAACTACAATGAGCAGTTCTTC.

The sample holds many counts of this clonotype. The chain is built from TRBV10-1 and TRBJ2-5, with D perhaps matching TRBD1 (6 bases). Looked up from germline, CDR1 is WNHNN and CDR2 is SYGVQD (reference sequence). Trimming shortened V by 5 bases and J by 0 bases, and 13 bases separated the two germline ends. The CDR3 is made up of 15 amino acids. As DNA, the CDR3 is TGCGCCAGCAGTCCTAGTGGGACAAACCAAGAGACCCAGTACTTC. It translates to CASSPSGTNQETQYF.

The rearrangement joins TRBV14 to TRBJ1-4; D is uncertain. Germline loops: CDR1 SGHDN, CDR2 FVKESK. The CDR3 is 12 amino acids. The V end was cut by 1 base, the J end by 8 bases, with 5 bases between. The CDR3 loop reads CASSQVPEKLFF. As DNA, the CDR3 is TGTGCCAGCAGCCAAGTGCCCGAAAAACTGTTTTTT.

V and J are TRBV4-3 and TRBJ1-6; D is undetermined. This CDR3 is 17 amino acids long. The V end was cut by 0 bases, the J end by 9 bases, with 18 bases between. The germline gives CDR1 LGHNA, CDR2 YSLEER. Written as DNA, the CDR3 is TGCGCCAGCAGCCAAGAGCTGAACAGCTGGGGTAGTTCACCCCTCCACTTT. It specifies CASSQELNSWGSSPLHF.

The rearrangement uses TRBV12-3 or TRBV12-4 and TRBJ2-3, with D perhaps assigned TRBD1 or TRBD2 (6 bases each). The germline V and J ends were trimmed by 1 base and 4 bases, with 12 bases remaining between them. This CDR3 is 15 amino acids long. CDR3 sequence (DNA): TGTGCCAGCAGTTTAGATGGGGGGCGTCCAGATACGCAGTATTTT. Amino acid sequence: CASSLDGGRPDTQYF.

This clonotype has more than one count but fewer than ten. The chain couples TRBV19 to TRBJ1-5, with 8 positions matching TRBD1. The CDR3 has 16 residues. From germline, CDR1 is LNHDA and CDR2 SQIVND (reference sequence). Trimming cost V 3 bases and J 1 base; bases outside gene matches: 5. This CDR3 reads CASSIRQGASNQPQHF. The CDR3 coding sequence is TGTGCCAGTAGTATCCGGCAGGGGGCAAGCAATCAGCCCCAGCATTTT.

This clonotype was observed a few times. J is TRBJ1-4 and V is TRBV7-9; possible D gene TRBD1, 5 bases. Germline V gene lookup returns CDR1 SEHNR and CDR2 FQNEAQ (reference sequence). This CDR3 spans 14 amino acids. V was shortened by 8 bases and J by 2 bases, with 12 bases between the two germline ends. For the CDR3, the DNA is TGTGCCAGCGGCGAGGGGAGGACTAATGAAAAACTGTTTTTT. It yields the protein CASGEGRTNEKLFF.

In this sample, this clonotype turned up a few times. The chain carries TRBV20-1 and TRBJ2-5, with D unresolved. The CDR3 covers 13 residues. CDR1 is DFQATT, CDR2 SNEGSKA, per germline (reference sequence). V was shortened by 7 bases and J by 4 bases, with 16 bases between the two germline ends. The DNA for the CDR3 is TGCAGTGTCCCGGACCCCAACGGAGAGACCCAGTACTTC. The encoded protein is CSVPDPNGETQYF.

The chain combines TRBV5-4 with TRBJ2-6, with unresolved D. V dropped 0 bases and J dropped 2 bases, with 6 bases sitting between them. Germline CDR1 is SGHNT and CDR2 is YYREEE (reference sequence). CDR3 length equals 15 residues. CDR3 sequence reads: CASSLGRTGANVLTF. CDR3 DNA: TGTGCCAGCAGCTTGGGCCGGACTGGGGCCAACGTCCTGACTTTC.

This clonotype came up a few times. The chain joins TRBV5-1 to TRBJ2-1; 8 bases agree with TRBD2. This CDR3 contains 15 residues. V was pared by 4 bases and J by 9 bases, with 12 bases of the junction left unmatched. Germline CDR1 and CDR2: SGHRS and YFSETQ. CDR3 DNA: TGCGCCAGCAGCCCGGACGGGGGGGTGGGCCTTGAGCAGTTCTTC. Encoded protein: CASSPDGGVGLEQFF.

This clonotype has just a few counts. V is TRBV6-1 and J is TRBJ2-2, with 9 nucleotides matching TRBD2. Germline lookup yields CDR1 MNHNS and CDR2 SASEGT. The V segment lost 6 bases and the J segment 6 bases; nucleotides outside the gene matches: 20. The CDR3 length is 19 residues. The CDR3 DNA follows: TGTGCCAGCAGGGCGGTTGCGGGGGGGCCGGCAGGGGTTCCCGGGGAGCTGTTTTTT. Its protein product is CASRAVAGGPAGVPGELFF.

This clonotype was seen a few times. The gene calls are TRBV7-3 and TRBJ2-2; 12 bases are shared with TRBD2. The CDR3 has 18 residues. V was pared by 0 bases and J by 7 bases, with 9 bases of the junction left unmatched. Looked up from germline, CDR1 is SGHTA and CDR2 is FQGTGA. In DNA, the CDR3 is TGTGCCAGCAGCTTAACCGGACTAGCGGGGACCTATGGCGGGGAGCTGTTTTTT. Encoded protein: CASSLTGLAGTYGGELFF.

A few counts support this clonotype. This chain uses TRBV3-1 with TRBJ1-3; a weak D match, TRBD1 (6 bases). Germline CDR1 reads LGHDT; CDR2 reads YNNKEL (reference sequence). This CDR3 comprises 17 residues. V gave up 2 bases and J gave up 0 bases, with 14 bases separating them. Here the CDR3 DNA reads TGTGCCAGCAGCCAACGAGTGTTAGGGGGCTCTGGAAACACCATATATTTT. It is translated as CASSQRVLGGSGNTIYF.

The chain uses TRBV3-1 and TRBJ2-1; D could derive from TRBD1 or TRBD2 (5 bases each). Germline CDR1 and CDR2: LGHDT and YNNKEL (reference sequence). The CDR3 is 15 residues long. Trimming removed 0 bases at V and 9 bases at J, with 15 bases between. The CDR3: CASSQEGVSSGEQFF. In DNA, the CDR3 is TGTGCCAGCAGCCAAGAGGGGGTCTCGTCCGGTGAGCAGTTCTTC.

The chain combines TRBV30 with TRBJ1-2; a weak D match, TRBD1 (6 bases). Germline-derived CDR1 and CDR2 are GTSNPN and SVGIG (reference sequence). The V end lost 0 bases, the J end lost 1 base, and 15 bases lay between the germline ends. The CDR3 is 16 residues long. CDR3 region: CAWSVTGRGYNYGYTF. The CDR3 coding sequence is TGTGCCTGGAGTGTAACCGGCAGGGGATATAACTATGGCTACACCTTC.

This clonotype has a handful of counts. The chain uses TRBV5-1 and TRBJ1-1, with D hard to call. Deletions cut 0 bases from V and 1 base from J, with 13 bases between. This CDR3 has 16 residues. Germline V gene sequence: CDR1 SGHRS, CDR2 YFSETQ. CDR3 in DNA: TGCGCCAGCAGCTTGGTTTGGGTAGGTCAGAACACTGAAGCTTTCTTT. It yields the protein CASSLVWVGQNTEAFF.

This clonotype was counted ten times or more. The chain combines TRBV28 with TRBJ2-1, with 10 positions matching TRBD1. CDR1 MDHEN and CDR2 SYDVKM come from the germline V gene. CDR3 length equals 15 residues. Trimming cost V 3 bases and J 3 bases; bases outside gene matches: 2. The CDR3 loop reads CASSFRTGGYNEQFF. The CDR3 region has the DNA TGTGCCAGCAGTTTCAGGACAGGGGGCTACAATGAGCAGTTCTTC.

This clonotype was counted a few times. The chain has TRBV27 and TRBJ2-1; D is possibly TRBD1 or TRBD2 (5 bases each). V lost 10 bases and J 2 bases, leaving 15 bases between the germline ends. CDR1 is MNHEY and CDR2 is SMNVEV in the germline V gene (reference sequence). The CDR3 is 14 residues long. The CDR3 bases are TGTGCCACTCACCGGGACGGAACCTACAATGAGCAGTTCTTC. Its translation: CATHRDGTYNEQFF.

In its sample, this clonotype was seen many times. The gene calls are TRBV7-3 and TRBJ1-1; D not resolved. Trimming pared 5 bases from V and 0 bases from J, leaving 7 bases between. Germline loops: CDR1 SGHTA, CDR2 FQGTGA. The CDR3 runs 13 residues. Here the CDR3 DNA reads TGTGCCAGCAGCCCCCAACTGAACACTGAAGCTTTCTTT. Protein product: CASSPQLNTEAFF.

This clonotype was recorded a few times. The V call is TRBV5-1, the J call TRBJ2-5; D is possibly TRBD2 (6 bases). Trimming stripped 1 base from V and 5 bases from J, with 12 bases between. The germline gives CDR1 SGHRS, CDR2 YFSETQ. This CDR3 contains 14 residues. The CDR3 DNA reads TGCGCCAGCAGCTTGACCCGCGGGGCGGAGACCCAGTACTTC. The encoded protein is CASSLTRGAETQYF.

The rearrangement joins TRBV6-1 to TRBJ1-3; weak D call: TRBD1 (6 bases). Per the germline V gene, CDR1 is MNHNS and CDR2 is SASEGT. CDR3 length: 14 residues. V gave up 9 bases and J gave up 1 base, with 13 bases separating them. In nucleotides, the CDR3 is TGTGCCAGTAACCCGGACAGATCTGGAAACACCATATATTTT. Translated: CASNPDRSGNTIYF.

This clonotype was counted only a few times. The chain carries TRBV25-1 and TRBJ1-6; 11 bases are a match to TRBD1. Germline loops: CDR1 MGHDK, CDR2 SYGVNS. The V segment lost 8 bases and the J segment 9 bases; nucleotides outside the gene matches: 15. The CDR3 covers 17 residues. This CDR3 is CASGDLAGTGGFSPLHF. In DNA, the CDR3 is TGTGCCAGCGGAGACTTGGCCGGGACAGGGGGATTTTCACCCCTCCACTTT.